This entry describes one T cell receptor beta chain. Its matching antigen is unknown. The authors took blood RNA from unsorted whole blood and also extracted germline DNA. Production of TCR beta cDNA used around 0.45 ug total RNA together with a constant-region primer. Libraries for TCR beta were built through three nested multiplex PCR rounds, which together made up a slightly modified ARM-PCR procedure. Each CDR3 protein is one row after TCRdb ran MiXCR on the multiplex PCR reads. The data show a few hundred thousand distinct CDR3 sequences, about three fifths seen once. This sample was taken from a study of tumor-infiltrating lymphocytes in primary liver carcinoma. Study findings and constraints: Left bulk and unsorted, the samples did not allow CD4+ and CD8+ repertoires to be compared.

Sequenced sample: peripheral blood. The TCR sequence derives from a woman between 25 and 40 years old with primary liver carcinoma and hepatitis B virus infection.

CDR3 protein: CASSFGTDEQYF. In DNA, the CDR3 is TGTGCCAGCAGTTTCGGGACAGACGAGCAGTACTTC. The chain recombines TRBV28 with TRBJ2-7; TRBD1 agrees at 7 bases. The CDR3 runs 12 residues. Trimming cost V 3 bases and J 5 bases; bases outside gene matches: 1. Germline CDR1 is MDHEN and CDR2 is SYDVKM.